These 4 T cell receptor beta chains came from one sample sequenced in a study of blood T cell repertoires in COVID-19. Generated by immunoSEQ multiplex PCR, the TCRdb table keeps only in-frame clones and is missing some. The sample has over 150,000 clones; approximately 85% are singletons. The sequenced sample was PBMCs or T cells enriched from blood (not recorded which). Receptor source: a man in his forties who had recovered from COVID-19.

In its sample, this clone was seen once. The chain uses TRBV27 and TRBJ1-1; 9 positions agree with TRBD1. This CDR3 contains 14 residues. V lost 4 bases, J lost 4 bases, and 4 bases stayed unmatched. The germline gives CDR1 MNHEY, CDR2 SMNVEV (reference sequence). CDR3 loop: CASSSTGGLTEAFF. As DNA, the CDR3 is TGTGCCAGCAGTTCGACAGGGGGTCTCACTGAAGCTTTCTTT.

This chain uses TRBV29-1 with TRBJ1-3, with D unresolved. The CDR3 sequence is 15 residues long. V gave up 6 bases and J gave up 2 bases, with 17 bases separating them. The germline V gene encodes CDR1 SQVTM and CDR2 ANQGSEA. The CDR3 coding sequence is TGCAGCGTCGTGCTTTTCGAGGGCCCTGGAAACACCATATATTTT. Translation gives CSVVLFEGPGNTIYF. Variable domain in full (rest from reference TRBV29-1 and TRBJ1-3): SAVISQKPSRDICQRGTSLTIQCQVDSQVTMMFWYRQQPGQSLTLIATANQGSEATYESGFVIDKFPISRPNLTFSTLTVSNMSPEDSSIYLCSVVLFEGPGNTIYFGEGSWLTVV.

The chain recombines TRBV19 with TRBJ1-2; a possible D gene is TRBD1 (5 bases). With 9 bases removed from V and 8 bases from J, the gap between germline ends came to 16 bases. CDR1 and CDR2 (germline): LNHDA, SQIVND (reference sequence). This CDR3 is built from 12 residues. CDR3 sequence: CASGQGLIGYTF. DNA for the CDR3: TGTGCCAGCGGGCAGGGACTTATAGGCTACACCTTC.

The rearrangement uses TRBV10-1 and TRBJ1-4; no clear D. The CDR3 extends over 13 amino acids. The V gene's germline CDR1 is WNHNN and CDR2 SYGVQD (reference sequence). Trimming cost V 5 bases and J 8 bases, with 12 bases left between them. The CDR3 sequence: CASSTSREEKLFF. In DNA, the CDR3 is TGCGCCAGCAGTACGAGCCGGGAAGAAAAACTGTTTTTT.